This T cell receptor (beta chain) comes out of a study of shared clonotypes between healthy human individuals. The CDR3 is 14 amino acids. With V trimmed by 3 bases and J by 8 bases, 6 bases remained unmatched. Germline V lookup: CDR1 LNHDA, CDR2 SQIVND (reference sequence). Several immunoSEQ 96-well plates shared each subset's DNA, each plate a replicate. Sequencing used immunoSEQ multiplex PCR; TCRdb keeps in-frame clones, though not all of them. The sample includes about 1.5 million clones, 96% of them seen just once. Adult Caucasians living in Nashville, Tennessee made up all of the donors. The clonotype originates from a man aged 25-40 years in good health. Sequences were obtained from naive CD4+ T cells sorted from blood. Sample subset: CD45RA+ positively selected. The V call is TRBV19, the J call TRBJ2-3; 9 nucleotides agree with TRBD2. This chain's CDR3 is CASSMAGGPGTQYF. CDR3 DNA sequence: TGTGCCAGTAGTATGGCGGGAGGGCCAGGTACGCAGTATTTT.